This T cell receptor (beta chain) was documented in a study of regulatory T cells in long-lasting Graves disease. This CDR3 is built from 14 residues. Germline CDR1 MDHEN, CDR2 SYDVKM. The V segment lost 4 bases and the J segment 8 bases; nucleotides outside the gene matches: 7. This clonotype was observed many times. Antigen specificity is unknown. TCR beta libraries were built with iRepertoire HTBI primers and Arm-PCR of CDR3 regions. Source study methods: Across the samples, identification revealed some 64 TRBV and about 15 TRBJ segments. TCRdb re-derived calls from the multiplex PCR reads in MiXCR, one entry per CDR3 protein. These V and J calls derive from TCRdb rather than the authors' analysis. This table holds a few hundred thousand distinct CDR3 sequences, approximately 15% found once. Time point specified: newly diagnosed GD, antithyroid drugs for less than 3 months. PBMC-derived RNA was used for the TCR library.

Study conclusions and caveats: The analysis examined peripheral blood only and excluded thyroid tissue.

The same data also went into a second study, on T cells in Graves' hyperthyroidism and ophthalmopathy. That publication notes: Clinical symptoms, serum thyroxine and TRAb, thyroid ultrasound and orbital computed tomography together formed the diagnostic basis. A median about 6 months before onset, the model predicted ophthalmopathy.

The TCR comes from a middle-aged woman with Graves disease. V and J are TRBV28 and TRBJ1-2, with 10 nucleotides matching TRBD1. Sequencing was performed on peripheral blood mononuclear cells (PBMCs), taken at new diagnosis, from a patient treated with antithyroid drugs. The CDR3 region is CASSSGTGARGYTF. The DNA for the CDR3 is TGTGCCAGCAGTTCCGGGACAGGGGCTCGGGGCTACACCTTC.